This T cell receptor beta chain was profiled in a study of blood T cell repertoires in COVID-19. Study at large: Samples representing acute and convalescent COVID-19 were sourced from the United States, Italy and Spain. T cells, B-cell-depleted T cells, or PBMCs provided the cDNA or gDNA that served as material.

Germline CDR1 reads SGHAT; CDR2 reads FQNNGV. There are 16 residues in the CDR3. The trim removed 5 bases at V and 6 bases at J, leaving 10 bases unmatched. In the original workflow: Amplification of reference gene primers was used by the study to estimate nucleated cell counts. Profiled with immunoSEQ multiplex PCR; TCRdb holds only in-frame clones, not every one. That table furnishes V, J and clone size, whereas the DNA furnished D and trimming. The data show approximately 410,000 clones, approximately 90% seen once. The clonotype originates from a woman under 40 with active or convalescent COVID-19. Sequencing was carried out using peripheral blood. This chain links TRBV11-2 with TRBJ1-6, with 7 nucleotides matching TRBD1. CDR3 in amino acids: CASSPDRALSNSPLHF. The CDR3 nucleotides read TGTGCCAGCAGCCCTGACAGGGCCCTGAGTAATTCACCCCTCCACTTT.